The clone carrying this T cell receptor (beta chain) has at least ten counts. Its antigen is not known. These data originate in a study of human T cells and chemical hapten exposure. Study-wide context: How much TCR each sample yielded varied, mostly because pooled library volumes differed slightly. General study results and limits: Once DPC sensitization occurred, TCRs above 1 in 1000 frequency showed no change.

Described time point: healthy volunteer bleed at 2 weeks. Unfractionated whole blood was the source of the extracted total RNA. The CDR3 loop spans 14 amino acids. The germline V and J ends were trimmed by 7 bases and 7 bases, with 18 bases remaining between them. Authors' processing steps: Per-sample TCR counts ranged from about 23,224 to 750,000, median roughly 96,000. TCRdb fed the RACE reads into MiXCR, producing one record per CDR3 protein. V and J calls and clone size were set by TCRdb, not the authors. The sample holds 25,000 to 35,000 distinct CDR3 sequences, around 7.4% seen once. The sequence came from a human donor in good health. Some clones in this sample may be carry-over from other donors' samples. This chain uses TRBV12-3 or TRBV12-4 with TRBJ2-3; D may be TRBD2 (6 bases). The sequencing sample was made of whole blood. In DNA form, the CDR3 reads TGTGCCAGCATTCCGAGCCGGGAGATCCATACGCAGTATTTT. Protein: CASIPSREIHTQYF.